One and the same sample provided the 27 T cell receptor beta chains below, sequenced in a study of cytomegalovirus exposure and HLA in healthy donors. With 60 Vbeta and 13 Jbeta primers, the PCR was carried out. Data came from immunoSEQ multiplex PCR; TCRdb stores just in-frame clones and leaves some out. The table records more than 120,000 clones, 80% of them present only once. The sample was PBMCs. The receptors derive from a woman in her 30s in good health and CMV-seronegative.

This chain links TRBV7-9 with TRBJ1-1; D gene ambiguous. This CDR3 is built from 11 residues. Trimming removed 4 bases from V and 5 bases from J, with 5 bases in between. Germline lookup yields CDR1 SEHNR and CDR2 FQNEAQ (reference sequence). The CDR3 spells CASSSQTEAFF. CDR3 sequence (DNA): TGTGCCAGCAGCTCGCAGACTGAAGCTTTCTTT.

In regard to this clone: Other nucleotide sequences from this sample produce the same CDR3. The J gene is TRBJ2-4, the V gene TRBV5-1; weak D call: TRBD2 (6 bases). Trimming pared 4 bases from V and 7 bases from J, leaving 15 bases between. The CDR3 is 14 residues long. Per the germline V gene, CDR1 is SGHRS and CDR2 is YFSETQ. CDR3 bases: TGCGCCAGCAGCGACGCCCCAGGGAGGAACATTCAGTACTTC. Residues: CASSDAPGRNIQYF. The full variable domain, with the rest looked up from reference TRBV5-1 and TRBJ2-4, is KAGVTQTPRYLIKTRGQQVTLSCSPISGHRSVSWYQQTPGQGLQFLFEYFSETQRNKGNFPGRFSGRQFSNSRSEMNVSTLELGDSALYLCASSDAPGRNIQYFGAGTRLSVL.

V is TRBV7-2 and J is TRBJ1-1; no reliable D call. The CDR3 totals 12 residues. The V and J ends lost 5 bases and 5 bases respectively, with 9 bases between them. The germline V gene has CDR1 SGHTA and CDR2 FQGNSA. CDR3 region: CASSGGWTEAFF. The CDR3 coding sequence is TGTGCCAGCAGCGGCGGGTGGACTGAAGCTTTCTTT. Supplemented by reference TRBV7-2 and TRBJ1-1, the full variable domain reads GAGVSQSPSNKVTEKGKDVELRCDPISGHTALYWYRQSLGQGLEFLIYFQGNSAPDKSGLPSDRFSAERTGGSVSTLTIQRTQQEDSAVYLCASSGGWTEAFFGQGTRLTVV.

The gene calls are TRBV25-1 and TRBJ2-3; D is possibly TRBD2 (6 bases). The CDR3 spans 16 residues. The germline CDR1 and CDR2 sequences are MGHDK and SYGVNS. Trimming pared 3 bases from V and 2 bases from J, leaving 15 bases between. The chain's CDR3 is CASSEGGGTVTDTQYF. The CDR3 DNA reads as TGTGCCAGCAGTGAGGGTGGGGGGACTGTCACAGATACGCAGTATTTT.

The V and J genes are TRBV5-4 and TRBJ1-1; unclear D gene. This CDR3 is built from 13 residues. The V end lost 3 bases, the J end lost 2 bases, and 8 bases lay between the germline ends. Germline V gives CDR1 SGHNT, CDR2 YYREEE (reference sequence). The CDR3 region has the DNA TGTGCCAGCAGCTCCCCGTATAACACTGAAGCTTTCTTT. This translates into CASSSPYNTEAFF. The entire variable domain, with the rest obtained from reference TRBV5-4 and TRBJ1-1, is as follows: ETGVTQSPTHLIKTRGQQVTLRCSSQSGHNTVSWYQQALGQGPQFIFQYYREEENGRGNFPPRFSGLQFPNYSSELNVNALELDDSALYLCASSSPYNTEAFFGQGTRLTVV.

This sequence joins TRBV28 and TRBJ2-5, with unresolved D. V lost 3 bases, J lost 4 bases, and 15 bases lay in between. From germline, CDR1 is MDHEN and CDR2 SYDVKM. The CDR3 length is 15 residues. CDR3 protein: CASSFGTRYGETQYF. In DNA, the CDR3 is TGTGCCAGCAGTTTTGGTACGCGTTATGGAGAGACCCAGTACTTC.

J is TRBJ2-3 and V is TRBV5-1; D not resolved. CDR3 length: 14 residues. V was trimmed by 3 bases and J by 1 base, leaving 9 bases between them. CDR1 is SGHRS, CDR2 YFSETQ, per germline. CDR3 loop: CASSSLLGTDTQYF. As DNA, the CDR3 is TGCGCCAGCAGCTCACTCTTGGGCACAGATACGCAGTATTTT.

Only a few counts were recorded for this clone. The chain links TRBV29-1 to TRBJ1-1; possible D gene TRBD1, 6 bases. Germline CDR1 is SQVTM and CDR2 is ANQGSEA. This CDR3 region has 14 residues. The germline V and J ends were trimmed by 7 bases and 0 bases, with 15 bases remaining between them. The CDR3 bases are TGCAGCGCCGGGACACCCTATGTGAACACTGAAGCTTTCTTT. This codes for CSAGTPYVNTEAFF.

The V and J genes are TRBV19 and TRBJ2-1; TRBD1 matches 7 bases. Germline V gene lookup returns CDR1 LNHDA and CDR2 SQIVND (reference sequence). The CDR3 covers 14 residues. The junction had 2 bases not matched to a gene; V was cut back by 2 bases and J by 4 bases. CDR3 nucleotides: TGTGCCAGTAGTATAAAGGGACAGTACAATGAGCAGTTCTTC. It translates to CASSIKGQYNEQFF.

V usage is TRBV6-1 and J usage is TRBJ1-6, with a possible D match to TRBD1 (5 bases). Germline assignment: CDR1 MNHNS and CDR2 SASEGT. This CDR3 is built from 11 residues. Trimming removed 7 bases at V and 14 bases at J, with 12 bases between. CDR3 amino acids: CASTKGVTLHF. CDR3 nucleotide sequence: TGTGCCAGCACCAAAGGGGTCACCCTCCACTTT.

The chain uses TRBV19 and TRBJ2-3, with 7 bases lining up with TRBD1. The germline CDR1 and CDR2 sequences are LNHDA and SQIVND (reference sequence). Trimming took 2 bases from V and 0 from J; bases not matched to a gene: 5. The CDR3 loop spans 16 amino acids. The CDR3 sequence: CASSISGDSSTDTQYF. The CDR3 bases are TGTGCCAGTAGTATATCCGGGGACAGTAGCACAGATACGCAGTATTTT. Looking up the rest from reference TRBV19 and TRBJ2-3 gives the full variable domain: DGGITQSPKYLFRKEGQNVTLSCEQNLNHDAMYWYRQDPGQGLRLIYYSQIVNDFQKGDIAEGYSVSREKKESFPLTVTSAQKNPTAFYLCASSISGDSSTDTQYFGPGTRLTVL.

This clone was counted a few times. The rearrangement uses TRBV7-8 and TRBJ2-1; 7 positions match TRBD2. After removal of 7 bases from V and 6 bases from J, the junction contained 9 bases not matched to a gene. Germline V gives CDR1 SGHVS, CDR2 FQNEAQ. The CDR3 is 14 amino acids. CDR3 amino acids: CASKQAGLLNEQFF. CDR3 nucleotides: TGTGCCAGCAAACAAGCGGGACTTCTCAATGAGCAGTTCTTC.

The CDR3 bases are TGTGCCAGCAGCGTAAACAGGGGGCGAATGAACACTGAAGCTTTCTTT. The encoded protein is CASSVNRGRMNTEAFF. The rearrangement links TRBV7-9 to TRBJ1-1; 9 bases line up with TRBD1. CDR1 and CDR2 (germline): SEHNR, FQNEAQ (reference sequence). V gave up 5 bases and J gave up 0 bases; unmatched junction bases: 7. The CDR3 covers 16 residues.

This chain joins TRBV28 and TRBJ2-7; the match to TRBD1 covers 7 bases. CDR1 and CDR2 from the germline V gene are MDHEN and SYDVKM. The length of the CDR3 is 14 residues. J gave up 0 bases and V 4 bases, and 3 bases lay outside the gene matches. The CDR3 loop is CASSWDSGSYEQYF. CDR3 nucleotide sequence: TGTGCCAGCAGTTGGGACAGCGGCTCCTACGAGCAGTACTTC.

The CDR3 spells CASSQTGSSYEQYF. The CDR3 bases are TGTGCCAGCAGCCAGACGGGAAGCTCCTACGAGCAGTACTTC. This chain joins TRBV13 and TRBJ2-7; D perhaps matches TRBD2 (5 bases). Trimming cost V 5 bases and J 0 bases, with 11 bases left between them. This CDR3 spans 14 amino acids. CDR1 is PRHDT and CDR2 is FYEKMQ in the germline V gene (reference sequence).

The rearrangement links TRBV5-1 to TRBJ2-1; tentative D call: TRBD1 (6 bases). V lost 2 bases, J lost 4 bases, and 13 bases lay in between. Germline V gene lookup returns CDR1 SGHRS and CDR2 YFSETQ. The CDR3 sequence is 15 residues long. The CDR3 loop is CASSLGGGIYNEQFF. DNA of the CDR3: TGCGCCAGCAGCTTAGGGGGTGGGATTTACAATGAGCAGTTCTTC.

This clone was recorded a few times. The rearrangement joins TRBV6-6 to TRBJ2-5; D unresolved. CDR3 length equals 15 residues. Trimming shortened V by 2 bases and J by 5 bases, and 15 bases separated the two germline ends. In germline, CDR1 is MNHNY, CDR2 SVGAGI (reference sequence). The CDR3, as DNA: TGTGCCAGCAGTTACGCCCCAGGTCGCATGGAGACCCAGTACTTC. This encodes CASSYAPGRMETQYF.

The J gene is TRBJ1-1, the V gene TRBV7-6; D call uncertain. Trimming stripped 5 bases from V and 5 bases from J, with 21 bases between. The CDR3 extends over 16 amino acids. Germline CDR1 SGHVS, CDR2 FNYEAQ. The CDR3 DNA is TGTGCCAGCAGCAGCCTCGAGGAGACTTATTCGACTGAAGCTTTCTTT. Amino acids: CASSSLEETYSTEAFF. The full variable domain, with the rest looked up from reference TRBV7-6 and TRBJ1-1, is GAGVSQSPRYKVTKRGQDVALRCDPISGHVSLYWYRQALGQGPEFLTYFNYEAQQDKSGLPNDRFSAERPEGSISTLTIQRTEQRDSAMYRCASSSLEETYSTEAFFGQGTRLTVV.

A few counts support this clone. The rearrangement joins TRBV6-1 to TRBJ2-5; the D gene is possibly TRBD2 (6 bases). V gave up 6 bases and J gave up 5 bases, with 13 bases separating them. There are 13 residues in the CDR3. Looked up from germline, CDR1 is MNHNS and CDR2 is SASEGT. CDR3 DNA sequence: TGTGCCAGCAGGTCGGGCGGAGGGGAGACCCAGTACTTC. It codes for CASRSGGGETQYF.

The rearrangement joins TRBV7-2 to TRBJ2-3, with TRBD1 matching over 9 bases. The junction had 11 bases not matched to a gene; V was cut back by 5 bases and J by 2 bases. Germline CDR1 is SGHTA and CDR2 is FQGNSA. CDR3 length: 17 amino acids. Here the CDR3 DNA reads TGTGCCAGCAGCCCGGACAGGGGCCCATATATCACAGATACGCAGTATTTT. Translation: CASSPDRGPYITDTQYF.

This chain connects TRBV6-6 to TRBJ1-2; the D is unclear. This CDR3 has 14 amino acids. Trimming removed 6 bases at V and 2 bases at J, with 13 bases between. Germline-derived CDR1 and CDR2 are MNHNY and SVGAGI (reference sequence). The CDR3 loop reads CASRKHEANYGYTF. DNA for the CDR3: TGTGCCAGCAGGAAACACGAAGCGAACTATGGCTACACCTTC.

The chain uses TRBV5-4 and TRBJ2-2; TRBD1 is a possible D gene (6 bases). The CDR3 consists of 16 residues. Trimming left V 6 bases short and J 3 bases short, with 18 bases between. The germline V gene encodes CDR1 SGHNT and CDR2 YYREEE (reference sequence). The CDR3 sequence: CASTPSGQTDTGELFF. CDR3 sequence (DNA): TGTGCCAGCACCCCGTCCGGACAGACGGACACCGGGGAGCTGTTTTTT.

The chain employs TRBV4-3 and TRBJ2-1; tentative D call: TRBD1 (6 bases). Germline-derived CDR1 and CDR2 are LGHNA and YSLEER. V lost 2 bases, J lost 2 bases, and 22 bases lay in between. This CDR3 region has 19 residues. CDR3 in DNA: TGCGCCAGCAGCCAAAAATGGGCCTTAGGGGGACATACCTACAATGAGCAGTTCTTC. This codes for CASSQKWALGGHTYNEQFF.

This rearrangement joins TRBV5-1 to TRBJ2-2, with 9 nucleotides matching TRBD2. This CDR3 spans 16 amino acids. Germline CDR1 reads SGHRS; CDR2 reads YFSETQ. V dropped 4 bases and J dropped 5; count of bases not matched to a gene: 9. The CDR3 loop is CASSDSGSSTTGELFF. The CDR3 coding sequence is TGCGCCAGCAGCGATAGCGGGAGTTCAACGACCGGGGAGCTGTTTTTT.

The CDR3 is CASSDYNYGYTF. The DNA of the CDR3 is TGTGCCAGCAGTGATTATAACTATGGCTACACCTTC. The rearrangement joins TRBV6-4 to TRBJ1-2, with no clear D. CDR1 and CDR2 (germline): MRHNA, SNTAGT. V shed 3 bases and J shed 1 base, with 3 bases lying between them. The CDR3 covers 12 residues.

The chain is built from TRBV5-1 and TRBJ2-3; weak D call: TRBD2 (6 bases). This CDR3 is built from 16 residues. Trimming pared 4 bases from V and 1 base from J, leaving 16 bases between. Germline loops: CDR1 SGHRS, CDR2 YFSETQ. The chain's CDR3 is CASSPPFWEGTDTQYF. The CDR3 bases are TGCGCCAGCAGCCCTCCCTTTTGGGAGGGCACAGATACGCAGTATTTT.

The V gene is TRBV30, the J gene TRBJ2-1, with a possible D match to TRBD2 (6 bases). Trimming left V 0 bases short and J 9 bases short, with 12 bases between. Germline-derived CDR1 and CDR2 are GTSNPN and SVGIG (reference sequence). The CDR3 is 13 amino acids. The CDR3 DNA reads TGTGCCTGGAGTGTAACTAGCCCCATTGAGCAGTTCTTC. Encoded protein: CAWSVTSPIEQFF. Full variable domain (rest looked up from reference TRBV30 and TRBJ2-1): SQTIHQWPATLVQPVGSPLSLECTVEGTSNPNLYWYRQAAGRGLQLLFYSVGIGQISSEVPQNLSASRPQDRQFILSSKKLLLSDSGFYLCAWSVTSPIEQFFGPGTRLTVL.